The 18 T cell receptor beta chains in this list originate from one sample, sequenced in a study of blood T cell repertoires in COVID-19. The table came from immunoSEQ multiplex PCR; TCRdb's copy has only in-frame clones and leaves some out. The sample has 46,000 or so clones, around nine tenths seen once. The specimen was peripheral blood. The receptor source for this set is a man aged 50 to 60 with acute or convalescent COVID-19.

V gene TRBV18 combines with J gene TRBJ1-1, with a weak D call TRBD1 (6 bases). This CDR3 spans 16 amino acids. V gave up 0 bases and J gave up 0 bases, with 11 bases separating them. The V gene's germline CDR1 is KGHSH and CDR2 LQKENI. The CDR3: CASSPPRGGVNTEAFF. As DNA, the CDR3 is TGTGCCAGCTCACCACCGAGAGGGGGGGTGAACACTGAAGCTTTCTTT.

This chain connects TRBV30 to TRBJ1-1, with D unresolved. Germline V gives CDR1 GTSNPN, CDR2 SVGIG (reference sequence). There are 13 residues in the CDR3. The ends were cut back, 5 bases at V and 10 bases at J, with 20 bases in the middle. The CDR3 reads CAWCNVEARPAFF. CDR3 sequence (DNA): TGTGCCTGGTGTAACGTCGAGGCGCGTCCAGCTTTCTTT.

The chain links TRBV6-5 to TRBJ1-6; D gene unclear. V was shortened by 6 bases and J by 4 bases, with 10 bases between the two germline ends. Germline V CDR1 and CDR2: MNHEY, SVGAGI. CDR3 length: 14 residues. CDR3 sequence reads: CASRPTLYNSPLHF. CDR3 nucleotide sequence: TGTGCCAGCAGGCCCACATTATATAATTCACCCCTCCACTTT.

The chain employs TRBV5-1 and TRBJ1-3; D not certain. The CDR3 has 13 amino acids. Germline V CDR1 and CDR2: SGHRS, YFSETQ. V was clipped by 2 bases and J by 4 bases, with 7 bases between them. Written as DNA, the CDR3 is TGCGCCAGCAGCTTCCCGGGAGGAAACACCATATATTTT. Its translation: CASSFPGGNTIYF.

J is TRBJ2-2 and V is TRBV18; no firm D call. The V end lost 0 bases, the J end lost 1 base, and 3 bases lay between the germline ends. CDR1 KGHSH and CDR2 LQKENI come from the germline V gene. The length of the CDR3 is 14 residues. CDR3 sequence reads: CASSPPWNTGELFF. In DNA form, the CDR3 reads TGTGCCAGCTCACCACCCTGGAACACCGGGGAGCTGTTTTTT.

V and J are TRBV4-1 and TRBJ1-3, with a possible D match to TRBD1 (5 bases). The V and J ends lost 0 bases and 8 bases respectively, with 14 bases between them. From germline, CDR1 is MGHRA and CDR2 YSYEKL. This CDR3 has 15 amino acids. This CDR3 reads CASSQDSYRLDTIYF. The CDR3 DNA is TGCGCCAGCAGCCAAGATTCTTACAGGCTGGACACCATATATTTT.

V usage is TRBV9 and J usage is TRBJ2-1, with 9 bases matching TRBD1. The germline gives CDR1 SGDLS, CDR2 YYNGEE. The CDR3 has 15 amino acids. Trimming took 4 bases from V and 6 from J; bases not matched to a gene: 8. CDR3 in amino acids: CASSPWDRASNEQFF. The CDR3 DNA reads TGTGCCAGCAGCCCCTGGGACAGGGCCTCCAATGAGCAGTTCTTC.

The CDR3 nucleotides read TGTGCCAGCAGCCCAAGAACCGGGACAGGGGGCGGTCAGGCTGGCATTCAGTACTTC. It encodes CASSPRTGTGGGQAGIQYF. The chain combines TRBV7-2 with TRBJ2-4, with TRBD1 identical over 12 bases. This CDR3 has 19 residues. CDR1 SGHTA and CDR2 FQGNSA come from the germline V gene. J was trimmed by 9 bases and V by 5 bases; bases with no gene match: 20.

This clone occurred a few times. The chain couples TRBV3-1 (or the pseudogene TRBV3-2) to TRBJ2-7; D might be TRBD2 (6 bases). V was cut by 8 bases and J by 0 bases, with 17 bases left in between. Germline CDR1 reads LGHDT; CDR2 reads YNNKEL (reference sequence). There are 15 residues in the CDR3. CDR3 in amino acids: CASGGDPIGSYEQYF. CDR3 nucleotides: TGTGCCAGCGGAGGGGACCCGATTGGCTCCTACGAGCAGTACTTC.

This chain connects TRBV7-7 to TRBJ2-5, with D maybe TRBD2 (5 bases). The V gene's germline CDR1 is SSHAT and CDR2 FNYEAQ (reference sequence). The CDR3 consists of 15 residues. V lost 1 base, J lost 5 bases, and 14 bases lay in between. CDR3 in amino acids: CASSLDGGVGETQYF. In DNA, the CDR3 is TGTGCCAGCAGCTTAGATGGAGGTGTGGGCGAGACCCAGTACTTC.

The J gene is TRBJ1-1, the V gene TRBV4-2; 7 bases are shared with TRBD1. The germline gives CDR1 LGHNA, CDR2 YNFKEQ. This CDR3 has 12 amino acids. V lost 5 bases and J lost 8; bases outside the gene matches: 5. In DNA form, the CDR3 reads TGTGCCAGCAGCGCCTGGGACAGCGAAGCTTTCTTT. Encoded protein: CASSAWDSEAFF.

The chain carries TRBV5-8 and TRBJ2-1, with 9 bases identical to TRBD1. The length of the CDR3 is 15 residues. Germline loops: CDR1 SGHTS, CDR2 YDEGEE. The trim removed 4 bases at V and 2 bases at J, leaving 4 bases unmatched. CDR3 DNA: TGTGCCAGCAGCGGACGACAGGGGGCCTACAATGAGCAGTTCTTC. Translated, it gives CASSGRQGAYNEQFF.

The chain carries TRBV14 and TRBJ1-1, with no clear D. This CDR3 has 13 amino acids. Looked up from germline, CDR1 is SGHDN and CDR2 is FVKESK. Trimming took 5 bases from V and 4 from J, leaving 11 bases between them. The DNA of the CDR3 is TGTGCCAGCAGCGGCAACCGGGGCACTGAAGCTTTCTTT. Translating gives CASSGNRGTEAFF.

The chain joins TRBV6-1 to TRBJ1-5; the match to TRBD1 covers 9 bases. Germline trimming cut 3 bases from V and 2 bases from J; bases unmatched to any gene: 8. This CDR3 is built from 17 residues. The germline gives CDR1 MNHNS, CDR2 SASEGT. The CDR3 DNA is TGTGCCAGCAGTGATCAAAACAGGGGGCGCGGCAATCAGCCCCAGCATTTT. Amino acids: CASSDQNRGRGNQPQHF.

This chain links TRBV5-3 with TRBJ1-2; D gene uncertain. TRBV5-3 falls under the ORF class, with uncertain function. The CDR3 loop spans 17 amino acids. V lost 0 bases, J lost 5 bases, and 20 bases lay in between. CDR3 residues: CARSLALDGLRFYGYTF. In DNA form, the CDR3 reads TGTGCCAGAAGCTTGGCCCTAGATGGACTGCGCTTTTATGGCTACACCTTC.

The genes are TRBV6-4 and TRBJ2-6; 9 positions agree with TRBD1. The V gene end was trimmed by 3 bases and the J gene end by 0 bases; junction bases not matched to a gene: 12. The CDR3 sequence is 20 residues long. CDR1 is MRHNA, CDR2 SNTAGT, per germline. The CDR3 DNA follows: TGTGCCAGCAGTGAAAGGCATACAGGGGGCCCTAACTCTGGGGCCAACGTCCTGACTTTC. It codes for CASSERHTGGPNSGANVLTF.

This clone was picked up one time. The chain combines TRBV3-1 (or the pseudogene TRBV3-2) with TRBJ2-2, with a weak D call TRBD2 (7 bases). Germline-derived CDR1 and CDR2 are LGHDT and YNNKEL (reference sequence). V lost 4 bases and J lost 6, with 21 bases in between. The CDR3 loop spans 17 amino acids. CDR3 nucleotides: TGTGCCAGCAGCCCAACCTGGGGGGGGGCAGGTTCCGGGGAGCTGTTTTTT. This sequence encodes CASSPTWGGAGSGELFF.

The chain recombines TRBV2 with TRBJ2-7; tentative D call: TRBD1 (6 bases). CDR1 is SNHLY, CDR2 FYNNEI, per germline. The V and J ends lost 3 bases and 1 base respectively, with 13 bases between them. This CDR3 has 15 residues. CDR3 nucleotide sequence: TGTGCCAGCAGTGAGCCCCGGGACAATTCCTACGAGCAGTACTTC. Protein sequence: CASSEPRDNSYEQYF.